Each of the 13 T cell receptor beta chains below was sequenced from the same sample in a study of blood T cell repertoires in COVID-19. Data came from immunoSEQ multiplex PCR; TCRdb stores just in-frame clones and leaves some out. The sample lists 60,000 to 85,000 clones; roughly four fifths were seen once. Sequenced material: peripheral blood. The receptors shown here come from a man aged 65-85 years with acute or convalescent COVID-19.

This clone has a handful of counts. The chain links TRBV24-1 to TRBJ2-2, with 11 bases that match TRBD2. This CDR3 comprises 15 residues. Trimming took 7 bases from V and 1 from J; bases not matched to a gene: 1. Looked up from germline, CDR1 is KGHDR and CDR2 is SFDVKD. CDR3 sequence reads: CATRGTSGNTGELFF. The CDR3 DNA reads as TGTGCCACCAGGGGGACTAGCGGGAACACCGGGGAGCTGTTTTTT.

The gene calls are TRBV3-1 (or the pseudogene TRBV3-2) and TRBJ2-2; 10 bases map to TRBD2. In germline, CDR1 is LGHDT, CDR2 YNNKEL (reference sequence). The CDR3 extends over 14 amino acids. V trimming: 6 bases; J trimming: 5 bases; junction bases outside the gene matches: 3. CDR3 residues: CASRGTSETGELFF. In DNA form, the CDR3 reads TGTGCCAGCAGAGGGACTAGCGAAACCGGGGAGCTGTTTTTT.

Only a few counts were recorded for this clone. The V and J genes are TRBV10-3 and TRBJ2-4, with D possibly being TRBD2 (6 bases). The CDR3 sequence is 13 residues long. V was shortened by 10 bases and J by 2 bases, with 12 bases between the two germline ends. The germline gives CDR1 ENHRY, CDR2 SYGVKD. CDR3 nucleotide sequence: TGTGCCACGAGTGGGGGGTCCAAAAACATTCAGTACTTC. It is translated as CATSGGSKNIQYF.

V is TRBV6-2 or TRBV6-3 and J is TRBJ1-5; 7 bases match TRBD1. This CDR3 region has 15 residues. Germline CDR1 and CDR2: MNHEY and SVGEGT. J gave up 6 bases and V 2 bases, and 7 bases lay outside the gene matches. This CDR3 is CASSYEDRDSQPQHF. In DNA form, the CDR3 reads TGTGCCAGCAGTTACGAAGACAGGGATAGTCAGCCCCAGCATTTT.

The chain couples TRBV11-3 to TRBJ2-2; TRBD2 matches 9 bases. The CDR3 is 14 residues long. The V gene's germline CDR1 is SGHNT and CDR2 YENEEA. Trimming took 6 bases from V and 1 from J; bases not matched to a gene: 0. CDR3 residues: CASSSGGNTGELFF. CDR3 sequence (DNA): TGTGCCAGCAGTAGCGGGGGGAACACCGGGGAGCTGTTTTTT.

This rearrangement joins TRBV15 to TRBJ1-1; D remains unclear. Germline CDR1 reads LNHNV; CDR2 reads YYDKDF (reference sequence). The V end was cut by 1 base, the J end by 0 bases, with 9 bases between. The CDR3 is 15 residues long. CDR3 sequence: CATSRGGRMNTEAFF. The CDR3 nucleotides read TGTGCCACCAGCAGAGGAGGTAGAATGAACACTGAAGCTTTCTTT.

V is TRBV6-5 and J is TRBJ2-7; TRBD1 aligns across 7 bases. J gave up 3 bases and V 6 bases, and 8 bases lay outside the gene matches. Germline V gene data show CDR1 as MNHEY and CDR2 as SVGAGI. There are 14 residues in the CDR3. The CDR3 sequence is CASSGQDYLYEQYF. CDR3 sequence (DNA): TGTGCCAGCAGCGGACAGGATTATCTCTACGAGCAGTACTTC.

The rearrangement links TRBV12-5 to TRBJ2-7; TRBD1 matches at 7 bases. The junction had 6 bases not matched to a gene; V was cut back by 5 bases and J by 11 bases. The germline V gene encodes CDR1 LGHNT and CDR2 FRNRAP. The CDR3 spans 11 residues. This CDR3 reads CASGPPGGEYF. The CDR3 DNA is TGTGCTAGTGGTCCCCCAGGGGGAGAGTACTTC.

The V gene is TRBV7-9, the J gene TRBJ1-3, with 8 positions matching TRBD1. The J segment lost 3 bases and the V segment lost 5 bases, leaving 15 bases of the junction unmatched. The CDR3 is 18 amino acids. Germline CDR1 reads SEHNR; CDR2 reads FQNEAQ (reference sequence). The CDR3 sequence is CASSDWERTGMSGNTIYF. Written as DNA, the CDR3 is TGTGCCAGCAGCGACTGGGAAAGGACAGGGATGAGTGGAAACACCATATATTTT.

A few counts support this clone. The gene calls are TRBV5-1 and TRBJ1-4; TRBD1 is a possible D gene (6 bases). Trimming cost V 4 bases and J 7 bases, with 14 bases left between them. The CDR3 covers 14 residues. CDR1 is SGHRS, CDR2 YFSETQ, per germline. The CDR3: CASSPGQRPEKLFF. The CDR3 DNA sequence: TGCGCCAGCAGCCCGGGACAAAGGCCTGAAAAACTGTTTTTT.

As DNA, the CDR3 is TGTGCCAGCAGCTCGGGGGGCAGCCCCGGGGAGCTGTTTTTT. Its protein is CASSSGGSPGELFF. This chain uses TRBV5-4 with TRBJ2-2; D might be TRBD2 (7 bases). The V gene lost 3 bases and the J gene lost 6 bases, with 12 bases spanning the gap. Looked up from germline, CDR1 is SGHNT and CDR2 is YYREEE (reference sequence). The CDR3 consists of 14 residues.

The chain uses TRBV7-3 and TRBJ2-1, with D maybe TRBD2 (6 bases). Germline-derived CDR1 and CDR2 are SGHTA and FQGTGA. The CDR3 length is 13 residues. Trimming shortened V by 4 bases and J by 10 bases, and 14 bases separated the two germline ends. The CDR3 here is CASSSYISGEQFF. In DNA form, the CDR3 reads TGTGCCAGCAGCTCCTATATTAGCGGCGAGCAGTTCTTC.

The chain carries TRBV5-1 and TRBJ1-1; D is undetermined. The V gene lost 0 bases and the J gene lost 1 base, with 7 bases spanning the gap. CDR1 is SGHRS and CDR2 is YFSETQ in the germline V gene. This CDR3 is built from 14 residues. CDR3 nucleotide sequence: TGCGCCAGCAGCTTGGGGGCCCCGAACACTGAAGCTTTCTTT. It yields the protein CASSLGAPNTEAFF. Together with reference TRBV5-1 and TRBJ1-1, the CDR3 gives the full variable domain: KAGVTQTPRYLIKTRGQQVTLSCSPISGHRSVSWYQQTPGQGLQFLFEYFSETQRNKGNFPGRFSGRQFSNSRSEMNVSTLELGDSALYLCASSLGAPNTEAFFGQGTRLTVV.